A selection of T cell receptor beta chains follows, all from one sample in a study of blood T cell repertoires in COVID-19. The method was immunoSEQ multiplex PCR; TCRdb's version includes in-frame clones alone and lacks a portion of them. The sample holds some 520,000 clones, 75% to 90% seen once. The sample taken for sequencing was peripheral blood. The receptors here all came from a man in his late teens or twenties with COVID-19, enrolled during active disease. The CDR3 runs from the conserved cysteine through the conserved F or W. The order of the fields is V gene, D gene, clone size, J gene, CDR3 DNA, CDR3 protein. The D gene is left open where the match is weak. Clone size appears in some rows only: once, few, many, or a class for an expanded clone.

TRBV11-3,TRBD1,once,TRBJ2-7,TGTGCCAGCAGCTCCTGGGACAGGCCCTACGAGCAGTACTTC,CASSSWDRPYEQYF
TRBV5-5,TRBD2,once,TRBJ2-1,TGTGCCAGCAGCTTGATAGGTAGCGGGGGGGCCAATGAGCAGTTCTTC,CASSLIGSGGANEQFF
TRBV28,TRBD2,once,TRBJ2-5,TGTGCCAGCGCGGCCGCTAGCGGCTCCCCGACCCAGTACTTC,CASAAASGSPTQYF
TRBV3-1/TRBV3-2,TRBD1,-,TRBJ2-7,TGTGCCAGCAGCCCCGGGACAGCAAACTACGAGCAGTACTTC,CASSPGTANYEQYF
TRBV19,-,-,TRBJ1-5,TGTGCCAGTAGTTGGTCAGGGGATCAGCCCCAGCATTTT,CASSWSGDQPQHF
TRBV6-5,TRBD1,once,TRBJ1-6,TGTGCCAGCAGCCCCCGGGGACAGGGCCTATTCCTCCACTTT,CASSPRGQGLFLHF
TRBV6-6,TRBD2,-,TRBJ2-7,TGTGCCAGCAGTTACGCGACTAGCGGGCCCTACGAGCAGTACTTC,CASSYATSGPYEQYF
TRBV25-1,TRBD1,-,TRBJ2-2,TGTGCCGCAGGGGGACAACGGAACACCGGGGAGCTGTTTTTT,CAAGGQRNTGELFF
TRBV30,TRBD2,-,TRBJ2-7,TGTGCCTGGAGAGACACATCTCGCGGGAGGTTTCCCTACGAGCAGTACTTC,CAWRDTSRGRFPYEQYF
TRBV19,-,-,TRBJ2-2,TGTGCCAGTAGTCAGCGTCCGGGAAACACCGGGGAGCTGTTTTTT,CASSQRPGNTGELFF
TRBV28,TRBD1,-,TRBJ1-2,TGTGCCAGCAGCATAATGACAGGGGGCTTATACGGCTACACCTTC,CASSIMTGGLYGYTF
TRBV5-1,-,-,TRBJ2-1,TGCGCCAGCAGTAACAGGCCTAGCAATGAGCAGTTCTTC,CASSNRPSNEQFF
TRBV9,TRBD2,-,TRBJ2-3,TGTGCCAGCAGCGTAGGGGCAAGAGCGGGAAGCACAGATACGCAGTATTTT,CASSVGARAGSTDTQYF
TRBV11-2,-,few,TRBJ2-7,TGTGCCAGCAGCTTAGGACAGGTGAGCTCCTACGAGCAGTACTTC,CASSLGQVSSYEQYF
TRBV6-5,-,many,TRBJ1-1,TGTGCCAGCAGTTACGGGCAACCTTGGGACACTGAAGCTTTCTTT,CASSYGQPWDTEAFF
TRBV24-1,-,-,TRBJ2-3,TGTGCCACCAGTGACCCCGGGGCGGGGCATACGCAGTATTTT,CATSDPGAGHTQYF
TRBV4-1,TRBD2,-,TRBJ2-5,TGCGCCAGCAGCCAAGTTCCGGGGGGCCAAGAGACCCAGTACTTC,CASSQVPGGQETQYF
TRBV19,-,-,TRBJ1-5,TGTGCCAGTGCAGGGGTAAATAGGGATCAGCCCCAGCATTTT,CASAGVNRDQPQHF
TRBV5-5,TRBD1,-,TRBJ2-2,TGTGCCAGCAGCTTCCGGGACAGGGGGCCCGGAACCGGGGAGCTGTTTTTT,CASSFRDRGPGTGELFF
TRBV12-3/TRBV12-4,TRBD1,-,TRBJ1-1,TGTGCCAGCAGTCGACAGGGTGTTGAAGCTTTCTTT,CASSRQGVEAFF
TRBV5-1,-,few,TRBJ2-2,TGCGCCAGCAGCCCAAGGGACTTGACCGGGGAGCTGTTTTTT,CASSPRDLTGELFF
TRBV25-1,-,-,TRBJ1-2,TGTGCCAGCAGTGAATTCAGCTATGGCTACACCTTC,CASSEFSYGYTF
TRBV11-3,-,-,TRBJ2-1,TGTGCCAGCAGCCCCCCGAGGGGGCGGGACCTATACAATGAGCAGTTCTTC,CASSPPRGRDLYNEQFF
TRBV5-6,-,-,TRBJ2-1,TGTGCCAGCAGCTCTGGCCTCAATGAGCAGTTCTTC,CASSSGLNEQFF
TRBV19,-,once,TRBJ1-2,TGTGCCAGTAGGTTCAGGCTGCCTGGCTACACCTTC,CASRFRLPGYTF
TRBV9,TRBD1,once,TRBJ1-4,TGTGCCAGCAGCGTAGGTACAGGGACAGGTGAAAAACTGTTTTTT,CASSVGTGTGEKLFF
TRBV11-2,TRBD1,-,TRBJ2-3,TGTGCCAGCAGCTCGGGACAGGGGGCAGGGACAGATACGCAGTATTTT,CASSSGQGAGTDTQYF
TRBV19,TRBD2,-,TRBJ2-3,TGTGCCAGTAGTAGGCGTGGCATGGGCGGGGGACGCACAGATACGCAGTATTTT,CASSRRGMGGGRTDTQYF
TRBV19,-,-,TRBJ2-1,TGTGCCAGTAGGCCAGACAGATACAATGAGCAGTTCTTC,CASRPDRYNEQFF
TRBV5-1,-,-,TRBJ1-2,TGCGCCAGCAGCTCCACAAACACAGCTGATAACTATGGCTACACCTTC,CASSSTNTADNYGYTF
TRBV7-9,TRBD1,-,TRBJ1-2,TGTGCCAGCAGCTTAGGACAGGGAGAGTACACCTTC,CASSLGQGEYTF
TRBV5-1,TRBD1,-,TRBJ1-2,TGCGCCAGCAGCTTTACAGGGGAAGGTGGCTACACCTTC,CASSFTGEGGYTF
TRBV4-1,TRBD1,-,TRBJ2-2,TGCGCCAGCAGCCAACACGGACAGGGTGGAACCGGGGAGCTGTTTTTT,CASSQHGQGGTGELFF